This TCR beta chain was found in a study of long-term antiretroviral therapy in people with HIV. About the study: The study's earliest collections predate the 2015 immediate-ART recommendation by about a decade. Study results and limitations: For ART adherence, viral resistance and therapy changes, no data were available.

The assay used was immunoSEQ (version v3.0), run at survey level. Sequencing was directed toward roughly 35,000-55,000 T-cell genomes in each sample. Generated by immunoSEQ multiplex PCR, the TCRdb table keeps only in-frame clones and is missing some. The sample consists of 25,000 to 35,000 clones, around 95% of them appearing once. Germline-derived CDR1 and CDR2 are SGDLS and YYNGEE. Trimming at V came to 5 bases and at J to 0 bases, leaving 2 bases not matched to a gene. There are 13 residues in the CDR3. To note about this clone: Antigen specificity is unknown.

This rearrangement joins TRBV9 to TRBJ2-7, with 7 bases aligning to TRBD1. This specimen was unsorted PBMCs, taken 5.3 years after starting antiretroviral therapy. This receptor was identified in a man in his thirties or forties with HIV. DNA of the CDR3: TGTGCCAGCAGGACAGGGAGCTCCTACGAGCAGTACTTC. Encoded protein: CASRTGSSYEQYF.